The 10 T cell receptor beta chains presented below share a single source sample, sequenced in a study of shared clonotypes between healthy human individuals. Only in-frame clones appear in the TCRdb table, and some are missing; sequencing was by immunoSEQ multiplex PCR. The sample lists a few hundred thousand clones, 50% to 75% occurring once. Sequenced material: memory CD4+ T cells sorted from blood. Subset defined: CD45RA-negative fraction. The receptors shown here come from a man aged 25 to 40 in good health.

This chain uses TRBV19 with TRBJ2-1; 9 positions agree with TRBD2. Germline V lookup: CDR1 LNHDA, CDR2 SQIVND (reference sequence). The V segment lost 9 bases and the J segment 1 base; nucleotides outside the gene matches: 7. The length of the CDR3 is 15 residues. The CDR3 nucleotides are TGTGCCAGCGCCATAGCGGGAGCGTCCTACAATGAGCAGTTCTTC. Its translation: CASAIAGASYNEQFF.

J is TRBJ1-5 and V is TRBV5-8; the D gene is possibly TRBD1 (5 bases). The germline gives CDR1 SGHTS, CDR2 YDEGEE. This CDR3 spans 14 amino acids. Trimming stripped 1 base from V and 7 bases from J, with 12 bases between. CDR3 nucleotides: TGTGCCAGCAGCTTGTGGGACGCGAACCAGCCCCAGCATTTT. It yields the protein CASSLWDANQPQHF.

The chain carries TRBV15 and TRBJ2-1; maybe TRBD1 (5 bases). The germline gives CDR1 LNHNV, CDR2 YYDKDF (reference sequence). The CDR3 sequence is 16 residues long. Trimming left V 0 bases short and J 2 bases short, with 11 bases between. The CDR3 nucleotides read TGTGCCACCAGCAGAGAGTTGGACATCCCCTACAATGAGCAGTTCTTC. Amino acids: CATSRELDIPYNEQFF.

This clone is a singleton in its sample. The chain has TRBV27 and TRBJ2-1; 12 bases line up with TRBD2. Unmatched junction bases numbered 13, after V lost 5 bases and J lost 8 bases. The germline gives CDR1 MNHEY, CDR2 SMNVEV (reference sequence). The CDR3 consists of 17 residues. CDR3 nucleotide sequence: TGTGCCAGCAGTCGCACACGCGGACTAGCGGGGAGAGATGAGCAGTTCTTC. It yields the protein CASSRTRGLAGRDEQFF.

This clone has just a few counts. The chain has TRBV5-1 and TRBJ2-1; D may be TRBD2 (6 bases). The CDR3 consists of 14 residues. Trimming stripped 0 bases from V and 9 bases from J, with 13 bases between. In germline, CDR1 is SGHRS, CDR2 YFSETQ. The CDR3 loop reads CASSLGGAGGEQFF. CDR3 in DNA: TGCGCCAGCAGCTTGGGCGGAGCCGGGGGTGAGCAGTTCTTC.

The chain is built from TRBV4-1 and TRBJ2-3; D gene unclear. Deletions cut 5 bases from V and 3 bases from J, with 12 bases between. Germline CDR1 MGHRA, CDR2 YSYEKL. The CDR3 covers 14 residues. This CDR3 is CASSSPLETDTQYF. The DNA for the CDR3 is TGCGCCAGCAGCTCTCCACTTGAAACAGATACGCAGTATTTT.

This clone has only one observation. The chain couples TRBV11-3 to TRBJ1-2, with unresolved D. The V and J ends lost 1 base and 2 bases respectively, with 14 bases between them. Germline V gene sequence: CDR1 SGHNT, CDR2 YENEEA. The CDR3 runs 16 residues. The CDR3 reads CASSLALAGRNYGYTF. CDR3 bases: TGTGCCAGCAGCTTAGCCCTAGCCGGACGGAACTATGGCTACACCTTC. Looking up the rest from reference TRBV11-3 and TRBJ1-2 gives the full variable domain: EAGVVQSPRYKIIEKKQPVAFWCNPISGHNTLYWYLQNLGQGPELLIRYENEEAVDDSQLPKDRFSAERLKGVDSTLKIQPAELGDSAVYLCASSLALAGRNYGYTFGSGTRLTVV.

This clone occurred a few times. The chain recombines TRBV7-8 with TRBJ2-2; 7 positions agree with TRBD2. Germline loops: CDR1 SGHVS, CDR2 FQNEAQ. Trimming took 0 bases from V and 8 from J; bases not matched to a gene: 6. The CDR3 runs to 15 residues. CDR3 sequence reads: CASSLAWRELGELFF. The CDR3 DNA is TGTGCCAGCAGCTTAGCGTGGCGGGAGCTAGGGGAGCTGTTTTTT.

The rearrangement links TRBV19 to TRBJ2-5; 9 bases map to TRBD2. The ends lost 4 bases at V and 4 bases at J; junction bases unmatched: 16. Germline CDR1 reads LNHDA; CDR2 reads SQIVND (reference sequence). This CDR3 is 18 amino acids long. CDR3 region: CASSTTRPSGIRGETQYF. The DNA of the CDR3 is TGTGCCAGTAGTACAACCCGGCCTAGCGGGATAAGGGGAGAGACCCAGTACTTC. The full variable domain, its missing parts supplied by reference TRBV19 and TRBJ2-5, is DGGITQSPKYLFRKEGQNVTLSCEQNLNHDAMYWYRQDPGQGLRLIYYSQIVNDFQKGDIAEGYSVSREKKESFPLTVTSAQKNPTAFYLCASSTTRPSGIRGETQYFGPGTRLLVL.

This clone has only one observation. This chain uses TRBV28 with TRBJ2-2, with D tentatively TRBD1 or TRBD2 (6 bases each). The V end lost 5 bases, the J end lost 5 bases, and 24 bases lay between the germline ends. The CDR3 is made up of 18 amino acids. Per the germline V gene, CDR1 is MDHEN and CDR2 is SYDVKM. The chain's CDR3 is CASSHGRGRGLRTGELFF. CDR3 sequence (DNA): TGTGCCAGCAGTCACGGGCGGGGTCGGGGGCTCAGAACCGGGGAGCTGTTTTTT.